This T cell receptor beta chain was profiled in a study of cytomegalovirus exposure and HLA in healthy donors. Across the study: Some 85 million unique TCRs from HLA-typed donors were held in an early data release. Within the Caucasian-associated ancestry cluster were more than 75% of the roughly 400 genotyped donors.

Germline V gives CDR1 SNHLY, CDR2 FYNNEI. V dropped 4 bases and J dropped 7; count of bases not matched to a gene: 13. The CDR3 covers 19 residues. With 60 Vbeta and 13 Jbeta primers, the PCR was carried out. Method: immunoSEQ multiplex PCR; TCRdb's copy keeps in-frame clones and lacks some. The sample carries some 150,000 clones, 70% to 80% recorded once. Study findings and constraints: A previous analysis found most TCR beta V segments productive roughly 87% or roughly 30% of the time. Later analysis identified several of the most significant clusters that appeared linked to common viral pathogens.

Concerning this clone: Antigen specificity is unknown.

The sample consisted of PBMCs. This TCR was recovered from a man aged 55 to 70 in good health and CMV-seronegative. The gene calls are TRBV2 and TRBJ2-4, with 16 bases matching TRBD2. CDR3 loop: CASSGGGTSGGVAPNIQYF. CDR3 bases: TGTGCCAGCAGTGGTGGGGGGACTAGCGGGGGGGTCGCCCCTAACATTCAGTACTTC.